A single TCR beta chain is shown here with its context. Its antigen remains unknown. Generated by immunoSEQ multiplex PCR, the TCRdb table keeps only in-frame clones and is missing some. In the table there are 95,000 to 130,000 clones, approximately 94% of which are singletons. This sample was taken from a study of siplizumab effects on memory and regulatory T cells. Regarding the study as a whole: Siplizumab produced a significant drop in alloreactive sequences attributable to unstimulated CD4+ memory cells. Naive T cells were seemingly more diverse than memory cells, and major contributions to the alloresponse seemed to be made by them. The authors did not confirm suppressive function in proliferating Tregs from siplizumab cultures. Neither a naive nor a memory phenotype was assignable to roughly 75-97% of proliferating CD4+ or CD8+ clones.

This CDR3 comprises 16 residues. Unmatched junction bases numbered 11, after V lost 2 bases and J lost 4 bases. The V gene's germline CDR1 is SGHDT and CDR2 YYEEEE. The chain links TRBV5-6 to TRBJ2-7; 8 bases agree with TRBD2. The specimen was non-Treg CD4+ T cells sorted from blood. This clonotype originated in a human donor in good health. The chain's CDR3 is CASSLRGSGRAYEQYF. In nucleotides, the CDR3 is TGTGCCAGCAGCTTAAGGGGCAGCGGGAGAGCGTACGAGCAGTACTTC.